This TCR beta chain was retrieved from a study of breast tumors, draining lymph nodes, adjacent tissues. On this clonotype: Its antigen is not identified. A much more abundant neighbour one base away suggests this may be a read error.

Study-wide results and limits: Tumor repertoires ranked between lymph nodes and nontumor tissue in diversity, with V and J gene preferences. That most tumor T cells come from lymph nodes remained unproven. Findings are consistent with lymph node origin and intratumoral expansion of most tumor T cells. Luminal-like breast cancer showed significantly higher tumor–nontumor repertoire similarity than basal-like.

The lymph nodes were axillary draining lymph nodes from breast cancer patients. CDR1 is SGHAT, CDR2 FQNNGV, per germline. V gave up 3 bases and J gave up 5 bases; unmatched junction bases: 6. CDR3 length: 14 amino acids. TCRdb called the multiplex PCR reads again in MiXCR, with one record for every CDR3 protein. Here the sample spans roughly 120,000 distinct CDR3 sequences, about 20% being singletons. This receptor was taken from a female donor with breast cancer. Some clones in this sample may be carry-over from other donors' samples. Sequences were obtained from axillary lymph node tissue. The V call is TRBV11-2, the J call TRBJ2-7; TRBD1 matches 8 bases. CDR3 sequence reads: CASSFRPDRDEQYF. CDR3 bases: TGTGCCAGCAGCTTCCGTCCGGACAGGGACGAGCAGTACTTC.